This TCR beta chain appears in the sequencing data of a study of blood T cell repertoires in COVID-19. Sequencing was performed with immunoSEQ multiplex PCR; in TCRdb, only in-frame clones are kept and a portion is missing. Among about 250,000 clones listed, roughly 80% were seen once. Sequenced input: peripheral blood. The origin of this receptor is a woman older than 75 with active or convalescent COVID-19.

The CDR3, as DNA: TGTGCCAGCAGTGGGACAGATCAAGAGACCCAGTACTTC. It yields the protein CASSGTDQETQYF. The V gene is TRBV2, the J gene TRBJ2-5; possibly TRBD1 for D (6 bases). Germline CDR1 is SNHLY and CDR2 is FYNNEI. The CDR3 consists of 13 residues. V dropped 4 bases and J dropped 2 bases, with 8 bases sitting between them.